Included here is one T cell receptor (beta chain) sequence, with context. Trimming cost V 3 bases and J 8 bases, with 7 bases left between them. The CDR3 totals 11 residues. Germline-derived CDR1 and CDR2 are KGHSH and LQKENI. Extracted RNA was reverse transcribed, and the resulting cDNA served as sequencing template. TCRdb keeps only in-frame clones here, not all; method: immunoSEQ multiplex PCR. The table includes around 180,000 clones, approximately 67% detected once. Treatment described: oral pan-JAK inhibitor, 5-10 mg twice daily. This entry belongs to a study of CD8+ T cells in alopecia areata. The V gene is TRBV18, the J gene TRBJ1-2; unclear D gene. The receptor was derived from a human donor with alopecia areata. The sequencing here drew on CD4+ T cells sorted from blood, taken at approximately week 49, from a patient treated with tofacitinib. The DNA for the CDR3 is TGTGCCAGCTCACCGACGGACGGCTACACCTTC. Protein sequence: CASSPTDGYTF. Drawing the rest from reference TRBV18 and TRBJ1-2, the complete variable domain is NAGVMQNPRHLVRRRGQEARLRCSPMKGHSHVYWYRQLPEEGLKFMVYLQKENIIDESGMPKERFSAEFPKEGPSILRIQQVVRGDSAAYFCASSPTDGYTFGSGTRLTVV.